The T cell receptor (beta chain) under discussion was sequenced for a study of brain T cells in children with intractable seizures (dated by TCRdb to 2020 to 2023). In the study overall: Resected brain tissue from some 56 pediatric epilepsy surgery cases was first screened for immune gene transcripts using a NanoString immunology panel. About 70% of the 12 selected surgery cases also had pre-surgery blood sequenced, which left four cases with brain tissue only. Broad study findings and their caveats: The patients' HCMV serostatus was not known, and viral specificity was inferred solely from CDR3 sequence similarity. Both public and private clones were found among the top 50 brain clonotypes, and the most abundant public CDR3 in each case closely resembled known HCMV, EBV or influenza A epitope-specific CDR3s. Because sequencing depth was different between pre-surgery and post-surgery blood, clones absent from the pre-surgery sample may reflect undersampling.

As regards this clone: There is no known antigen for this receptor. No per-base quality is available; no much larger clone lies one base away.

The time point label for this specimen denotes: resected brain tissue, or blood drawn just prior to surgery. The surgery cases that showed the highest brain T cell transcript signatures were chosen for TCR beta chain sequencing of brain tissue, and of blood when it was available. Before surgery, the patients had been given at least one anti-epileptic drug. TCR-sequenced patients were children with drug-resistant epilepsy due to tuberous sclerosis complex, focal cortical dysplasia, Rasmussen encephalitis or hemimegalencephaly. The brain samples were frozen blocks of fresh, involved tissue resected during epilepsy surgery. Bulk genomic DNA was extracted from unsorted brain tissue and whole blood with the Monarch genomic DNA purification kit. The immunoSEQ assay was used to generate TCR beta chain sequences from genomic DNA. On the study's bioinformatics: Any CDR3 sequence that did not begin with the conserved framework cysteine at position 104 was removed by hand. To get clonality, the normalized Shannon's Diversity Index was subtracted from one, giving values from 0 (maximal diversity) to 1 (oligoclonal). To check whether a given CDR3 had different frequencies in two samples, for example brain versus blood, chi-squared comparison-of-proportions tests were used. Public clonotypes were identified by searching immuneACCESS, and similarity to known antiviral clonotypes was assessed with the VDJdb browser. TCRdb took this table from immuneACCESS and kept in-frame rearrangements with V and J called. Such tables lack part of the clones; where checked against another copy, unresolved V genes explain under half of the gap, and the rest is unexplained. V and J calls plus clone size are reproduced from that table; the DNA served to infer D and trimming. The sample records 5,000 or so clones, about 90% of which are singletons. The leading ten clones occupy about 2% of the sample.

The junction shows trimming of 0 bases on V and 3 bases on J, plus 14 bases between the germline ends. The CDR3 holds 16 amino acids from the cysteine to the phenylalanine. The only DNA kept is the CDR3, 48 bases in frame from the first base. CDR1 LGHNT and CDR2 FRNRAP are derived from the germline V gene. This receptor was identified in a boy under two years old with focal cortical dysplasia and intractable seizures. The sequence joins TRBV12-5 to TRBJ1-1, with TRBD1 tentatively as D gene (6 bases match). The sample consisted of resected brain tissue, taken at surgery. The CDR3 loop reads CASGLVRRGADTEAFF. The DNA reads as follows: TGTGCTAGTGGTTTGGTACGCAGGGGCGCGGACACTGAAGCTTTCTTT.